This T cell receptor (beta chain) appears in the sequencing data of a study of blood T cell repertoires in COVID-19. Some clones are missing from TCRdb's copy, which holds only in-frame ones; the method was immunoSEQ multiplex PCR. The table has 350,000 to 450,000 clones, 80% to 90% seen once. Trimming shortened V by 6 bases and J by 4 bases, and 22 bases separated the two germline ends. This CDR3 region has 15 residues. Germline CDR1 reads SQVTM; CDR2 reads ANQGSEA. The sequenced material came from PBMCs or T cells enriched from blood (not recorded which). The rearrangement links TRBV29-1 to TRBJ2-7; TRBD2 is a possible D gene (5 bases). This TCR came from a man younger than 45 who had recovered from COVID-19. CDR3 region: CSVELHGRGLYEQYF. The CDR3 DNA sequence: TGCAGCGTAGAGTTGCACGGACGGGGATTGTACGAGCAGTACTTC.